Detailed here is one TCR beta chain. In the authors' workflow: Reference gene primer amplification gave estimated nucleated cell counts. Generated by immunoSEQ multiplex PCR, the TCRdb table keeps only in-frame clones and is missing some. The V and J calls and clone size were taken over from that table, and D and trimming were inferred from the DNA. The table has under 200,000 clones, about four fifths seen once. The data derive from a study of blood T cell repertoires in COVID-19. Study in general: Sources were T cells, B-cell-depleted T cells, or PBMCs; the material itself was cDNA or gDNA.

With 1 base clipped from V and 5 bases from J, the junction kept 11 bases outside the gene matches. The CDR3 runs 16 residues. Germline V gives CDR1 SGHDT, CDR2 YYEEEE. The receptor was isolated from a man aged 40-50 years who had recovered from COVID-19. V and J are TRBV5-6 and TRBJ2-5, with 7 positions matching TRBD2. The specimen sequenced was peripheral blood. The CDR3 nucleotides read TGTGCCAGCAGCTTGCGCTGGGAGGGGACCGGGGAGACCCAGTACTTC. It codes for CASSLRWEGTGETQYF.